Here is one T cell receptor (beta chain) with its context. Its antigen remains unidentified. The record originates from a study of post-analysis software for immune sequencing data. Study in general: Progressive-relapsing, secondary progressive and relapsing-remitting multiple sclerosis were among the disease courses included. General observations from the study: Four or five TRBV segments occurring more often in patients than controls included TRBV5-6, TRBV5-1 and TRBV20-1. The normalized Chao1 diversity of multiple sclerosis patients was significantly lower than that of controls. F measure clustering grouped samples strongly by preparation batch.

Between the trimmed V and J ends, which lost 3 bases and 4 bases, there was a span of 6 bases. There are 12 residues in the CDR3. CDR1 SQVTM and CDR2 ANQGSEA come from the germline V gene. Unique-molecular-identifier-tagged TCR beta cDNA libraries were used. Each batch of roughly 1 to 11 million T cells produced 450,000 to 500,000 cDNA molecules. One entry per CDR3 protein results from TCRdb running MiXCR on the PCR reads. The table lists around 500,000 distinct CDR3 sequences, less than 40% of them singletons, with about 6% in the top ten. Source material: blood. The clonotype was recovered from a girl between 2 and 17 years old with multiple sclerosis. The chain combines TRBV29-1 with TRBJ2-2; weak D call: TRBD1 (5 bases). CDR3 DNA sequence: TGCAGCGTTGAGCAGGGCACCGGGGAGCTGTTTTTT. This gives the protein CSVEQGTGELFF.